Each of the 2 T cell receptor beta chains below was sequenced from the same sample in a study of T cell responses to AZD1222 COVID-19 vaccine. Sequencing was performed with immunoSEQ multiplex PCR; in TCRdb, only in-frame clones are kept and a portion is missing. The data hold some 150,000 clones, with 82% observed a single time. The sequenced sample was peripheral blood, obtained on day 0 of MenACWY control vaccination. These receptors were taken from an adult in good health.

The chain combines TRBV12-3 or TRBV12-4 with TRBJ1-6; D is possibly TRBD1 (5 bases). The CDR3 extends over 13 amino acids. V was pared by 5 bases and J by 9 bases, with 11 bases between. The CDR3 spells CASSVGGGSPLHF. CDR3 nucleotides: TGTGCCAGCAGTGTGGGGGGAGGTTCACCCCTCCACTTT.

V usage is TRBV10-2 and J usage is TRBJ2-2; D might be TRBD1 (6 bases). V lost 1 base, J lost 1 base, and 7 bases lay in between. CDR1 is WSHSY, CDR2 SAAADI, per germline. The CDR3 spans 15 residues. For the CDR3, the DNA is TGCGCCAGCAGTGAGTGGGGGCTGAACACCGGGGAGCTGTTTTTT. Translated, it gives CASSEWGLNTGELFF.